The 23 T cell receptor beta chains listed next were all sequenced from one sample in a study of cytomegalovirus exposure and HLA in healthy donors. The PCR employed 60 Vbeta primers together with 13 Jbeta primers. Using immunoSEQ multiplex PCR, the repertoire was profiled, and TCRdb retains in-frame clones only, with some absent. The table includes 130,000 to 150,000 clones, about four fifths detected once. The specimen was PBMCs. The receptors originated from a man in his forties in good health and CMV-seropositive.

The V gene is TRBV2, the J gene TRBJ2-1; D possibly corresponds to TRBD2 (6 bases). V shed 4 bases and J shed 1 base, with 8 bases lying between them. Germline CDR1 and CDR2: SNHLY and FYNNEI. The CDR3 loop spans 14 amino acids. The CDR3 reads CASSASGSYNEQFF. For the CDR3, the DNA is TGTGCCAGCAGTGCAAGCGGGTCCTACAATGAGCAGTTCTTC.

This sequence joins TRBV18 and TRBJ2-5, with a possible D match to TRBD2 (5 bases). This CDR3 comprises 13 residues. CDR1 is KGHSH and CDR2 is LQKENI in the germline V gene. Trimming took 3 bases from V and 5 from J, leaving 10 bases between them. The DNA of the CDR3 is TGTGCCAGCTCACCCGGACCGGGGGAGACCCAGTACTTC. It encodes CASSPGPGETQYF.

This clone was picked up a small number of times. V is TRBV29-1 and J is TRBJ2-7; D perhaps matches TRBD2 (6 bases). V gave up 4 bases and J gave up 5 bases, with 12 bases separating them. The CDR3 has 12 residues. Germline CDR1 SQVTM, CDR2 ANQGSEA. The CDR3 region has the DNA TGCAGCGTTGCCCCCGGCGGGGACGAGCAGTACTTC. It specifies CSVAPGGDEQYF.

V is TRBV18 and J is TRBJ1-2, with 7 bases matching TRBD1. Germline CDR1 is KGHSH and CDR2 is LQKENI. V lost 6 bases and J lost 4; bases outside the gene matches: 11. The CDR3 has 15 residues. Written as DNA, the CDR3 is TGTGCCAGCTCGCCGACAGGGTTAGACCCCTATGGCTACACCTTC. Translating it yields CASSPTGLDPYGYTF. Together with reference TRBV18 and TRBJ1-2, the CDR3 gives the full variable domain: NAGVMQNPRHLVRRRGQEARLRCSPMKGHSHVYWYRQLPEEGLKFMVYLQKENIIDESGMPKERFSAEFPKEGPSILRIQQVVRGDSAAYFCASSPTGLDPYGYTFGSGTRLTVV.

The chain employs TRBV18 and TRBJ2-5; weak D call: TRBD2 (7 bases). This CDR3 comprises 16 residues. Germline CDR1 is KGHSH and CDR2 is LQKENI. The V end lost 6 bases, the J end lost 2 bases, and 19 bases lay between the germline ends. The CDR3 DNA reads TGTGCCAGCTCCCAAAATCCGAGCGGGACACAAGAGACCCAGTACTTC. It codes for CASSQNPSGTQETQYF.

The count of this clone is one. The chain couples TRBV5-1 to TRBJ1-4; D gene unclear. V was trimmed by 0 bases and J by 5 bases, leaving 5 bases between them. This CDR3 is built from 13 residues. The germline gives CDR1 SGHRS, CDR2 YFSETQ. CDR3 DNA sequence: TGCGCCAGCAGCTTGGACCTAAATGAAAAACTGTTTTTT. This gives the protein CASSLDLNEKLFF.

This sequence joins TRBV6-5 and TRBJ1-1; 7 bases align to TRBD1. Germline CDR1 reads MNHEY; CDR2 reads SVGAGI. Trimming removed 9 bases from V and 4 bases from J; junction bases left unmatched: 5. The CDR3 consists of 12 residues. The CDR3 here is CASYRGSTEAFF. CDR3 coding DNA: TGTGCCAGTTACAGGGGTAGCACTGAAGCTTTCTTT.

About this clone: The junction does not match germline at one end; this may be a read error. V gene TRBV4-2 combines with J gene TRBJ2-5; a weak D match, TRBD2 (6 bases). This CDR3 comprises 15 residues. Germline CDR1 LGHNA, CDR2 YNFKEQ. The CDR3 bases are TGTGCCAGCGGCCAACAAGGGGACTACCAAGAGACCCAGTACTTC. It translates to CASGQQGDYQETQYF.

The chain combines TRBV29-1 with TRBJ2-7, with 9 bases matching TRBD1. J lost 2 bases, V lost 6 bases, and 11 bases had no gene match. CDR3 length: 15 amino acids. CDR1 is SQVTM and CDR2 is ANQGSEA in the germline V gene. The CDR3 spells CSVSSDRGDPYEQYF. The CDR3, as DNA: TGCAGCGTCAGCTCGGACAGGGGAGATCCCTACGAGCAGTACTTC.

This clone has only a few counts. The chain is built from TRBV7-9 and TRBJ2-2; D is uncertain. The CDR3 contains 17 residues. Germline V gene data show CDR1 as SEHNR and CDR2 as FQNEAQ (reference sequence). Trimming took off 5 bases at V and 0 bases at J, with 16 bases between the two ends. This CDR3 is CASSPHSGPANTGELFF. DNA for the CDR3: TGTGCCAGCAGCCCCCACAGTGGCCCCGCGAACACCGGGGAGCTGTTTTTT.

This rearrangement joins TRBV27 to TRBJ2-1; maybe TRBD2 (5 bases). The CDR3 contains 16 residues. Germline V CDR1 and CDR2: MNHEY, SMNVEV (reference sequence). Deletions cut 5 bases from V and 3 bases from J, with 17 bases between. CDR3 nucleotide sequence: TGTGCCAGCAGTCCCACCGCTGCGGGCCTCTACAATGAGCAGTTCTTC. This translates into CASSPTAAGLYNEQFF.

The chain recombines TRBV5-1 with TRBJ2-6; TRBD2 is a possible D gene (6 bases). The CDR3 is 15 residues long. Germline V gene sequence: CDR1 SGHRS, CDR2 YFSETQ. Trimming removed 4 bases at V and 4 bases at J, with 12 bases between. CDR3 residues: CASSLGGTGANVLTF. The DNA of the CDR3 is TGCGCCAGCAGCCTCGGGGGTACCGGGGCCAACGTCCTGACTTTC.

The chain is built from TRBV28 and TRBJ2-1, with TRBD1 matching over 7 bases. The CDR3 spans 13 residues. Germline V gene lookup returns CDR1 MDHEN and CDR2 SYDVKM. V shed 6 bases and J 4 bases; nucleotides not matched to a gene: 3. The chain's CDR3 is CASSSGGYNEQFF. The CDR3 bases are TGTGCCAGCAGCTCAGGGGGTTACAATGAGCAGTTCTTC.

CDR3: CASSQGTLSNQPQHF. The CDR3 nucleotides are TGTGCCAGTAGTCAGGGAACCCTCAGCAATCAGCCCCAGCATTTT. This chain links TRBV19 with TRBJ1-5; tentatively, D is TRBD1 (5 bases). The length of the CDR3 is 15 residues. Germline V gene sequence: CDR1 LNHDA, CDR2 SQIVND (reference sequence). Trimming left V 5 bases short and J 1 base short, with 12 bases between.

This chain links TRBV7-2 with TRBJ2-1; D uncertain. From germline, CDR1 is SGHTA and CDR2 FQGNSA. Trimming removed 5 bases from V and 6 bases from J, with 8 bases in between. This CDR3 has 12 residues. CDR3 in DNA: TGTGCCAGCAGCCCGAAACTCAATGAGCAGTTCTTC. This sequence encodes CASSPKLNEQFF. Full variable domain (remainder filled in from reference TRBV7-2 and TRBJ2-1): GAGVSQSPSNKVTEKGKDVELRCDPISGHTALYWYRQSLGQGLEFLIYFQGNSAPDKSGLPSDRFSAERTGGSVSTLTIQRTQQEDSAVYLCASSPKLNEQFFGPGTRLTVL.

The V and J genes are TRBV19 and TRBJ1-1; 8 positions agree with TRBD1. CDR1 is LNHDA, CDR2 SQIVND, per germline (reference sequence). V lost 7 bases and J lost 4; bases outside the gene matches: 11. This CDR3 spans 15 amino acids. The CDR3 DNA reads TGTGCCAGTACCCTCCGGACAGGGTTGGGCACTGAAGCTTTCTTT. It specifies CASTLRTGLGTEAFF.

The V and J genes are TRBV19 and TRBJ1-5; maybe TRBD1 (5 bases). Between the trimmed V and J ends, which lost 5 bases and 4 bases, there was a span of 12 bases. The CDR3 runs 14 residues. The germline V gene encodes CDR1 LNHDA and CDR2 SQIVND (reference sequence). CDR3 in amino acids: CASSRQSSNQPQHF. The DNA of the CDR3 is TGTGCCAGTAGTCGACAGTCCTCTAATCAGCCCCAGCATTTT.

This clone came up a few times. The CDR3 region has the DNA TGTGCCAGCAGTGAAGACTACAACCCGAACACTGAAGCTTTCTTT. Translation: CASSEDYNPNTEAFF. The V gene is TRBV6-1, the J gene TRBJ1-1, with D unclear. Germline CDR1 and CDR2: MNHNS and SASEGT. With 1 base removed from V and 1 base from J, the gap between germline ends came to 10 bases. This CDR3 spans 15 amino acids.

The chain employs TRBV7-9 and TRBJ1-5; unclear D gene. Germline CDR1 SEHNR, CDR2 FQNEAQ (reference sequence). The CDR3 runs 13 residues. Trimming took off 1 base at V and 6 bases at J, with 7 bases between the two ends. The CDR3 loop is CASSLGEGQPQHF. CDR3 bases: TGTGCCAGCAGCTTAGGGGAGGGTCAGCCCCAGCATTTT. The full variable domain, its missing parts supplied by reference TRBV7-9 and TRBJ1-5, is DTGVSQNPRHKITKRGQNVTFRCDPISEHNRLYWYRQTLGQGPEFLTYFQNEAQLEKSRLLSDRFSAERPKGSFSTLEIQRTEQGDSAMYLCASSLGEGQPQHFGDGTRLSIL.

The chain is built from TRBV4-1 and TRBJ1-3, with TRBD1 identical over 8 bases. This CDR3 has 15 residues. Losses at the gene ends were 2 bases for V and 3 bases for J; bases not matched to a gene: 3. Germline V gives CDR1 MGHRA, CDR2 YSYEKL. CDR3 amino acids: CASSQRTGHGNTIYF. In nucleotides, the CDR3 is TGCGCCAGCAGCCAACGGACAGGGCATGGAAACACCATATATTTT.

This clone was seen a few times. V and J are TRBV10-3 and TRBJ2-7; tentative D call: TRBD1 (5 bases). Trimming cost V 6 bases and J 5 bases, with 11 bases left between them. In germline, CDR1 is ENHRY, CDR2 SYGVKD. The CDR3 runs 12 residues. The CDR3 reads CAIRDQGNEQYF. CDR3 nucleotide sequence: TGTGCCATCAGGGACCAGGGAAACGAGCAGTACTTC.

The chain carries TRBV27 and TRBJ2-3, with unresolved D. CDR1 is MNHEY, CDR2 SMNVEV, per germline (reference sequence). The CDR3 contains 14 residues. The ends were cut back, 6 bases at V and 0 bases at J, with 10 bases in the middle. CDR3 amino acids: CASSTYTSTDTQYF. The CDR3 DNA follows: TGTGCCAGCAGCACCTATACTAGCACAGATACGCAGTATTTT.

This chain links TRBV18 with TRBJ1-1, with TRBD1 as a possible D gene (6 bases). Germline CDR1 reads KGHSH; CDR2 reads LQKENI. The CDR3 sequence is 15 residues long. Trimming stripped 6 bases from V and 1 base from J, with 15 bases between. The CDR3 DNA reads TGTGCCAGCTCGCTTTTAGGACAGCCGAACACTGAAGCTTTCTTT. The encoded protein is CASSLLGQPNTEAFF.